The next 17 T cell receptor beta chains were all read from a single sample in a study of cytomegalovirus exposure and HLA in healthy donors (dated by TCRdb to about 2017). The library was prepared using the immunoSEQ multiplex PCR assay. The multiplex PCR relied on a mix of 60 forward primers for TCR Vbeta segments and 13 reverse primers for TCR Jbeta segments. TCRdb obtained this table from immuneACCESS and retained in-frame rearrangements with V and J assigned. These tables miss some clones; where compared with another copy, unresolved V genes account for less than half of the shortfall, and the remainder is unexplained. For this sample the table gives 99,000 or so clones, of which over 75% were detected only once. 3% to 4% of the sample goes to the ten largest clones. Sequencing was performed on PBMCs. The receptors were gathered from a female donor in good health and CMV-seropositive.

V usage is TRBV10-3 and J usage is TRBJ2-7; 7 bases agree with TRBD2. The V segment lost 6 bases and the J segment 0 bases; nucleotides outside the gene matches: 17. The CDR3 runs 18 residues. Germline loops: CDR1 ENHRY, CDR2 SYGVKD. CDR3 sequence: CAISPAVSLAVRSYEQYF. DNA for the CDR3: TGTGCCATCAGCCCAGCGGTGTCGCTAGCGGTACGCTCCTACGAGCAGTACTTC.

The chain couples TRBV6-1 to TRBJ1-1; D not resolved. The germline gives CDR1 MNHNS, CDR2 SASEGT. V dropped 7 bases and J dropped 9 bases, with 18 bases sitting between them. The CDR3 spans 13 residues. CDR3 sequence reads: CASTPVPPVQAFF. In DNA, the CDR3 is TGTGCCAGCACCCCCGTCCCCCCGGTTCAAGCTTTCTTT.

J is TRBJ1-2 and V is TRBV27, with 7 positions matching TRBD1. V shed 3 bases and J 5 bases; nucleotides not matched to a gene: 3. Germline CDR1 and CDR2: MNHEY and SMNVEV (reference sequence). The CDR3 is made up of 13 amino acids. In nucleotides, the CDR3 is TGTGCCAGCAGTTTCGACAGGGAATATGGCTACACCTTC. Translating gives CASSFDREYGYTF.

The rearrangement joins TRBV9 to TRBJ2-5; 8 nucleotides line up with TRBD2. Per germline, CDR1 SGDLS and CDR2 YYNGEE. V lost 0 bases and J lost 5; bases outside the gene matches: 9. This CDR3 is 16 amino acids long. CDR3 sequence reads: CASSVESSGGHETQYF. Written as DNA, the CDR3 is TGTGCCAGCAGCGTAGAATCTTCGGGAGGGCACGAGACCCAGTACTTC.

This chain connects TRBV14 to TRBJ2-1; D ambiguous. The germline V gene encodes CDR1 SGHDN and CDR2 FVKESK. Deletions cut 1 base from V and 9 bases from J, with 10 bases between. The CDR3 sequence is 13 residues long. The CDR3 nucleotides are TGTGCCAGCAGCCAAGGAGCCGTCGGTGAGCAGTTCTTC. Its translation: CASSQGAVGEQFF.

The genes are TRBV7-9 and TRBJ1-1; tentative D call: TRBD1 (6 bases). Trimming took 2 bases from V and 4 from J, leaving 17 bases between them. The germline V gene encodes CDR1 SEHNR and CDR2 FQNEAQ (reference sequence). This CDR3 contains 16 residues. The CDR3 DNA is TGTGCCAGCAGCTTAAATTTTGGGGGCCCGGGCACTGAAGCTTTCTTT. Translating gives CASSLNFGGPGTEAFF.

The genes are TRBV2 and TRBJ2-5; the match to TRBD2 covers 8 bases. V trimming: 6 bases; J trimming: 7 bases; junction bases outside the gene matches: 10. This CDR3 comprises 14 residues. Germline CDR1 reads SNHLY; CDR2 reads FYNNEI. Here the CDR3 DNA reads TGTGCCAGCAGCACAGCGGGGGTCGACGTGACCCAGTACTTC. Protein sequence: CASSTAGVDVTQYF. Drawing the rest from reference TRBV2 and TRBJ2-5, the complete variable domain is EPEVTQTPSHQVTQMGQEVILRCVPISNHLYFYWYRQILGQKVEFLVSFYNNEISEKSEIFDDQFSVERPDGSNFTLKIRSTKLEDSAMYFCASSTAGVDVTQYFGPGTRLLVL.

This clone was detected only a few times. The chain is built from TRBV19 and TRBJ1-4, with D unresolved. The CDR3 is 14 amino acids. Germline V gene data show CDR1 as LNHDA and CDR2 as SQIVND (reference sequence). The V gene lost 9 bases and the J gene lost 8 bases, with 19 bases spanning the gap. The CDR3 here is CASAPRASGEKLFF. In DNA, the CDR3 is TGTGCCAGCGCCCCAAGGGCGTCGGGGGAAAAACTGTTTTTT.

This chain uses TRBV7-9 with TRBJ2-5; tentative D call: TRBD2 (5 bases). This CDR3 region has 15 residues. The V gene's germline CDR1 is SEHNR and CDR2 FQNEAQ (reference sequence). V was cut by 4 bases and J by 2 bases, with 14 bases left in between. The CDR3 nucleotides read TGTGCCAGCAGCTCCCTAGGAGGACCTCAAGAGACCCAGTACTTC. Protein: CASSSLGGPQETQYF.

This chain links TRBV2 with TRBJ2-3; 7 nucleotides agree with TRBD2. From germline, CDR1 is SNHLY and CDR2 FYNNEI. J lost 6 bases, V lost 4 bases, and 10 bases had no gene match. The CDR3 loop spans 15 amino acids. CDR3 loop: CASSVGGGPADTQYF. CDR3 in DNA: TGTGCCAGCAGTGTTGGGGGAGGGCCAGCCGATACGCAGTATTTT.

This rearrangement joins TRBV5-1 to TRBJ2-7, with 13 nucleotides matching TRBD2. The ends lost 4 bases at V and 5 bases at J; junction bases unmatched: 6. The V gene's germline CDR1 is SGHRS and CDR2 YFSETQ. The CDR3 totals 15 residues. CDR3 nucleotides: TGCGCCAGCAGCCACGGACTAGCGGGAGACAACGAGCAGTACTTC. It yields the protein CASSHGLAGDNEQYF.

The chain links TRBV6-5 to TRBJ2-3; maybe TRBD1 (5 bases). Germline values: CDR1 MNHEY, CDR2 SVGAGI. The V end lost 6 bases, the J end lost 2 bases, and 9 bases lay between the germline ends. The CDR3 has 13 residues. The CDR3 sequence: CASSSGSTDTQYF. The CDR3 DNA reads TGTGCCAGCAGCTCAGGGTCCACAGATACGCAGTATTTT.

This chain joins TRBV18 and TRBJ2-7, with D possibly being TRBD2 (6 bases). Trimming stripped 4 bases from V and 6 bases from J, with 13 bases between. The CDR3 is 13 amino acids. From germline, CDR1 is KGHSH and CDR2 LQKENI. The CDR3, as DNA: TGTGCCAGCTCACTAGGGACGGAGGGCGAGCAGTACTTC. Translation gives CASSLGTEGEQYF.

The gene calls are TRBV6-6 and TRBJ2-1, with a tentative D call TRBD1 (6 bases). The V end lost 5 bases, the J end lost 5 bases, and 13 bases lay between the germline ends. This CDR3 is built from 14 residues. CDR1 MNHNY and CDR2 SVGAGI come from the germline V gene (reference sequence). CDR3 in amino acids: CASSHTDSHNEQFF. The CDR3 coding sequence is TGTGCCAGCAGTCACACGGACAGCCACAATGAGCAGTTCTTC.

This chain uses TRBV7-9 with TRBJ1-6; 9 bases fit TRBD1. The ends lost 6 bases at V and 7 bases at J; junction bases unmatched: 4. This CDR3 has 14 residues. Germline V gene data show CDR1 as SEHNR and CDR2 as FQNEAQ (reference sequence). This CDR3 reads CASRIGTGNSPLHF. In DNA form, the CDR3 reads TGTGCCAGCAGGATCGGGACAGGGAATTCACCCCTCCACTTT.

The genes are TRBV5-1 and TRBJ2-7; 14 bases map to TRBD2. V dropped 4 bases and J dropped 3; count of bases not matched to a gene: 3. Germline CDR1 reads SGHRS; CDR2 reads YFSETQ. CDR3 length: 15 amino acids. The CDR3 nucleotides are TGCGCCAGCAGCCCAGGACTAGCGGGAGGCTACGAGCAGTACTTC. Protein: CASSPGLAGGYEQYF.

Notes on this clone: Other DNA sequences within the sample encode an identical CDR3. This chain links TRBV28 with TRBJ1-4, with 9 nucleotides matching TRBD1. The CDR3 contains 14 residues. The V and J ends lost 6 bases and 4 bases, in that order; junction bases with no gene match: 3. The germline V gene has CDR1 MDHEN and CDR2 SYDVKM. In DNA form, the CDR3 reads TGTGCCAGCAGCTCGGACAGGGGTAATGAAAAACTGTTTTTT. Encoded protein: CASSSDRGNEKLFF.